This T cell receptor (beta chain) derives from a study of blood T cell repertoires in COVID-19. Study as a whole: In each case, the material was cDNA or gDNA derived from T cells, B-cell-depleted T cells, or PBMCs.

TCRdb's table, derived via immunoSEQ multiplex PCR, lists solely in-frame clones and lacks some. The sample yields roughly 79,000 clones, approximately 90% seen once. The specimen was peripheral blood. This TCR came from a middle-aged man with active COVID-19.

This CDR3 reads CASNGQGAARSSGNTIYF. The CDR3 region has the DNA TGTGCCAGCAACGGGCAGGGGGCTGCGCGATCCTCTGGAAACACCATATATTTT. The rearrangement links TRBV28 to TRBJ1-3; 8 nucleotides agree with TRBD1. Germline-derived CDR1 and CDR2 are MDHEN and SYDVKM. The CDR3 is 18 residues long. Germline trimming cut 7 bases from V and 0 bases from J; bases unmatched to any gene: 14.